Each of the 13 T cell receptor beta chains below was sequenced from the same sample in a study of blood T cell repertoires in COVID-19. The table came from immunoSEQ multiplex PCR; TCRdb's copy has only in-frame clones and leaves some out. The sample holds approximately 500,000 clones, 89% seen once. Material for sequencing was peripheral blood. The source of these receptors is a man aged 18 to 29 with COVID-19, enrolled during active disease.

The DNA for the CDR3 is TGTGCCAGCAGCTTGGAGGCGGGCATCCCTAGGGTGCCCATATATTTT. This codes for CASSLEAGIPRVPIYF. The rearrangement uses TRBV5-6 and TRBJ1-3; D remains unclear. This CDR3 is built from 16 residues. The germline V gene has CDR1 SGHDT and CDR2 YYEEEE. V lost 0 bases to trimming and J lost 11 bases, with 21 bases between them.

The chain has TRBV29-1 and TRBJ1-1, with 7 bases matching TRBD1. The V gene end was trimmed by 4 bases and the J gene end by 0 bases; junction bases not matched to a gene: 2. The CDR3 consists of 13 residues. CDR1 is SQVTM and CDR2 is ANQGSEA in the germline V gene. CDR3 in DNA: TGCAGCGTTGGAGGGGGCCTGAACACTGAAGCTTTCTTT. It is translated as CSVGGGLNTEAFF.

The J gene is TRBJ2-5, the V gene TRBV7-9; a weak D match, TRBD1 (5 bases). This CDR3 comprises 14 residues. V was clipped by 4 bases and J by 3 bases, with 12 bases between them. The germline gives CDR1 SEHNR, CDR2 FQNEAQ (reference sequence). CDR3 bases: TGTGCCAGCAGCTCCCGACCAGGGAAAGAGACCCAGTACTTC. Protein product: CASSSRPGKETQYF.

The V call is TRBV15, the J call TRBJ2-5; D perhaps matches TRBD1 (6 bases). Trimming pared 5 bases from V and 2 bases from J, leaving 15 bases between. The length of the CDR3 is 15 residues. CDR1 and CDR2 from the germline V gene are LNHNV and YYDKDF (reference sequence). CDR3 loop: CATSGIQGRQETQYF. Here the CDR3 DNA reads TGTGCCACCAGCGGCATCCAGGGGCGACAAGAGACCCAGTACTTC.

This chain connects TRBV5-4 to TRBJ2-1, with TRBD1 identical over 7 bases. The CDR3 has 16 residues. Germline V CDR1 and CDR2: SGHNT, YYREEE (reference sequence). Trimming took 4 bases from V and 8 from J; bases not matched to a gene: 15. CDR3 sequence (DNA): TGTGCCAGCAGCGACGGGACAGTCCTCCGGAAGGATGAGCAGTTCTTC. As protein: CASSDGTVLRKDEQFF.

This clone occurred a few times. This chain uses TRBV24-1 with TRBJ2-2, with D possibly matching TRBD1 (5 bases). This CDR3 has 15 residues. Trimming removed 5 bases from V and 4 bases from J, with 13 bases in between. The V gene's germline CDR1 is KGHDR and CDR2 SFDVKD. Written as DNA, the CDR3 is TGTGCCACCAGTGCGGGCAGGGCGGTCACCGGGGAGCTGTTTTTT. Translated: CATSAGRAVTGELFF.

The chain's CDR3 is CSACGTGYEQYF. The CDR3 region has the DNA TGCAGTGCTTGTGGGACAGGCTACGAGCAGTACTTC. J is TRBJ2-7 and V is TRBV20-1; 8 bases match TRBD1. The CDR3 consists of 12 residues. V was clipped by 5 bases and J by 3 bases; unmatched bases: 3. The germline CDR1 and CDR2 sequences are DFQATT and SNEGSKA (reference sequence).

CDR3 in amino acids: CSVSGGHYNEQFF. The CDR3 nucleotides are TGCAGCGTTAGCGGGGGCCACTACAATGAGCAGTTCTTC. The V gene is TRBV29-1, the J gene TRBJ2-1; 8 positions agree with TRBD2. Germline trimming cut 5 bases from V and 3 bases from J; bases unmatched to any gene: 3. Germline CDR1 SQVTM, CDR2 ANQGSEA. The CDR3 extends over 13 amino acids.

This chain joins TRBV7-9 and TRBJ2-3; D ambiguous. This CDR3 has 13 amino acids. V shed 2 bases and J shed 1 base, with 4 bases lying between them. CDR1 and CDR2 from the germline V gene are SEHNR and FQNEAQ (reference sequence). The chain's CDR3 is CASSLYRTDTQYF. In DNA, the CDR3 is TGTGCCAGCAGCTTATATCGCACAGATACGCAGTATTTT.

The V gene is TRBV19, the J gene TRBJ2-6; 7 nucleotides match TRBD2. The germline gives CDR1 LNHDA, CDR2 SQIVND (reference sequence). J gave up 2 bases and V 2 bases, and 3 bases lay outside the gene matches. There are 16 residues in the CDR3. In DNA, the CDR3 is TGTGCCAGTAGTATAATGGGAGGGGCTGGGGCCAACGTCCTGACTTTC. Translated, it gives CASSIMGGAGANVLTF.

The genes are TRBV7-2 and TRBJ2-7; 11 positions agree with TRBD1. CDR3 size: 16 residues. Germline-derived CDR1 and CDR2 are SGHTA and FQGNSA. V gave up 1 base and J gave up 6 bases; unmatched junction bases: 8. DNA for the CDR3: TGTGCCAGCAGCTTAGTGGGGACAGGGGGTATCGGCGAGCAGTACTTC. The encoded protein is CASSLVGTGGIGEQYF. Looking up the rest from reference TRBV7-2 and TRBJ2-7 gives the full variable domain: GAGVSQSPSNKVTEKGKDVELRCDPISGHTALYWYRQSLGQGLEFLIYFQGNSAPDKSGLPSDRFSAERTGGSVSTLTIQRTQQEDSAVYLCASSLVGTGGIGEQYFGPGTRLTVT.

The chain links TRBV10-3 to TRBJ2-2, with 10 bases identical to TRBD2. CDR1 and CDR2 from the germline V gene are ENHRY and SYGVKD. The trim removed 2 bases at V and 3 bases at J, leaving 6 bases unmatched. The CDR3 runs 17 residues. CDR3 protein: CAISEGGLAVDTGELFF. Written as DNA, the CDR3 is TGTGCCATCAGTGAGGGAGGACTAGCGGTTGACACCGGGGAGCTGTTTTTT.

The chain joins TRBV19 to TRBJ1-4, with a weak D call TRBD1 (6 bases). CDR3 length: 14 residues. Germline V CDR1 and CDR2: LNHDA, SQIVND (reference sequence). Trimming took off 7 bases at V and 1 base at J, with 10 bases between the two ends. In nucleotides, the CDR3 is TGTGCCAGTACTGCGACAGGAACTAATGAAAAACTGTTTTTT. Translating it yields CASTATGTNEKLFF.